One and the same sample provided the 7 T cell receptor beta chains below, sequenced in a study of Graves' ophthalmopathy and Graves' hyperthyroidism. Amplified material comprised TCR beta CDR3 regions derived from RNA transcripts. HTBI primers were employed in first-round RT-PCR, then a second-round multiplex PCR followed. TCRdb re-derived calls from the multiplex PCR reads in MiXCR, one entry per CDR3 protein. The table shows a few hundred thousand distinct CDR3 sequences, with just under 40% occurring only once. The sequencing input was peripheral blood or thyroid tissue (not recorded which). The receptor source for this set is an adult man with Graves' hyperthyroidism.

The rearrangement uses TRBV10-2 and TRBJ2-2, with a weak D call TRBD2 (5 bases). CDR1 is WSHSY and CDR2 is SAAADI in the germline V gene. The CDR3 has 11 residues. The CDR3, as DNA: TGCGACCACCCGAGGGCCGGGGAGCTGTTTTTT. Encoded protein: CDHPRAGELFF.

The chain carries TRBV29-1 and TRBJ2-7; D tentatively fits TRBD1 or TRBD2 (5 bases each). The germline gives CDR1 SQVTM, CDR2 ANQGSEA. The CDR3 is 13 amino acids. With 7 bases removed from V and 2 bases from J, the gap between germline ends came to 15 bases. The CDR3: CSDIPGTAYEQYF. The CDR3 nucleotides read TGCAGCGACATCCCCGGGACGGCCTACGAGCAGTACTTC.

The CDR3: CASSRAGGYTEAFF. Here the CDR3 DNA reads TGTGCCAGCAGCCGTGCAGGTGGCTACACTGAAGCTTTCTTT. The chain uses TRBV7-9 and TRBJ1-1; no clear D. With 5 bases removed from V and 3 bases from J, the gap between germline ends came to 13 bases. This CDR3 has 14 residues. CDR1 and CDR2 from the germline V gene are SEHNR and FQNEAQ (reference sequence).

This chain uses TRBV5-6 with TRBJ1-4, with 11 bases lining up with TRBD1. Germline CDR1 SGHDT, CDR2 YYEEEE. CDR3 length equals 15 residues. J lost 7 bases, V lost 5 bases, and 7 bases had no gene match. The CDR3 loop reads CASSYSGTGGEKLFF. The CDR3 DNA is TGTGCCAGCAGTTACTCCGGGACAGGGGGTGAAAAACTGTTTTTT. Looking up the rest from reference TRBV5-6 and TRBJ1-4 gives the full variable domain: DAGVTQSPTHLIKTRGQQVTLRCSPKSGHDTVSWYQQALGQGPQFIFQYYEEEERQRGNFPDRFSGHQFPNYSSELNVNALLLGDSALYLCASSYSGTGGEKLFFGSGTQLSVL.

In this sample, this clonotype turned up a few times. The V and J genes are TRBV7-3 and TRBJ2-5; no definite D call. The J call may not be correct, given that the DNA end is closer to TRBJ2-1. CDR1 SGHTA and CDR2 FQGTGA come from the germline V gene. The CDR3 length is 13 residues. CDR3: CASSTSSYNEQFF. The DNA for the CDR3 is TGTGCCAGCAGCACATCGAGTTACAATGAGCAGTTCTTC.

This clonotype was observed at least ten times. The chain uses TRBV29-1 and TRBJ1-1, with a tentative D call TRBD1 (5 bases). The CDR3 is 13 amino acids. Germline CDR1 SQVTM, CDR2 ANQGSEA. Trimming shortened V by 3 bases and J by 0 bases, and 8 bases separated the two germline ends. DNA for the CDR3: TGCAGCGTTGACGGGGGTATGAACACTGAAGCTTTCTTT. It is translated as CSVDGGMNTEAFF. Full variable domain (missing parts from reference TRBV29-1 and TRBJ1-1): SAVISQKPSRDICQRGTSLTIQCQVDSQVTMMFWYRQQPGQSLTLIATANQGSEATYESGFVIDKFPISRPNLTFSTLTVSNMSPEDSSIYLCSVDGGMNTEAFFGQGTRLTVV.

This rearrangement joins TRBV29-1 to TRBJ1-5; no definite D call. Per germline, CDR1 SQVTM and CDR2 ANQGSEA. Trimming took off 0 bases at V and 7 bases at J, with 7 bases between the two ends. The CDR3 totals 12 residues. This CDR3 reads CSVEDRGQPQHF. The CDR3 nucleotides are TGCAGCGTTGAAGATCGGGGACAGCCCCAGCATTTT.